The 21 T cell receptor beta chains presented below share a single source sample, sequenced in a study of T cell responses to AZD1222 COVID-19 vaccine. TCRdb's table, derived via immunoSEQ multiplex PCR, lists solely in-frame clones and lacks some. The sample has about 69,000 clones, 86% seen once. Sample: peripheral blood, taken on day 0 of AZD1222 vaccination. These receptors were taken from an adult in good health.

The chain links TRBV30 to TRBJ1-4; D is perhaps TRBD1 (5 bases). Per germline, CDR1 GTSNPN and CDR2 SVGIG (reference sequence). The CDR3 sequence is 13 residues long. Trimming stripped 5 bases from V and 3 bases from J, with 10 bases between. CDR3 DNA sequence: TGTGCCTGGGGAAGGGGTGCTAATGAAAAACTGTTTTTT. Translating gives CAWGRGANEKLFF.

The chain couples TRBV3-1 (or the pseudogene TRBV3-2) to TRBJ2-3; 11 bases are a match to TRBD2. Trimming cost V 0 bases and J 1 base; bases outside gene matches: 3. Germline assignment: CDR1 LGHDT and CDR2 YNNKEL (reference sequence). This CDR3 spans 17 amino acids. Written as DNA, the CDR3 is TGTGCCAGCAGCCAAGATTATAGCGGGGGGGGCACAGATACGCAGTATTTT. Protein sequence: CASSQDYSGGGTDTQYF.

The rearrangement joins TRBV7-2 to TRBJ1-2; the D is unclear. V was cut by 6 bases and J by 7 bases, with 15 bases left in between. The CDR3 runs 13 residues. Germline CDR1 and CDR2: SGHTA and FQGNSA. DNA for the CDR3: TGTGCCAGCAGTCCTGACCGGGGTGCTGGCTACACCTTC. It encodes CASSPDRGAGYTF.

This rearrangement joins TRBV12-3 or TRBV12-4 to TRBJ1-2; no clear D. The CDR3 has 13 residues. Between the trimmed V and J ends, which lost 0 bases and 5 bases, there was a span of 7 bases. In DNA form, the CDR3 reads TGTGCCAGCAGTTTAGCGGTCTTATATGGCTACACCTTC. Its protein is CASSLAVLYGYTF.

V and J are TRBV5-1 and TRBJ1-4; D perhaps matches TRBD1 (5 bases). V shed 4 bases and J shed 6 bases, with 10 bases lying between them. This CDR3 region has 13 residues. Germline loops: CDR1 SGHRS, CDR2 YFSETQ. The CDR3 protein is CASSPGPDEKLFF. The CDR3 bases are TGCGCCAGCAGCCCGGGGCCGGATGAAAAACTGTTTTTT. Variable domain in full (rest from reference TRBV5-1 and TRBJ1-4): KAGVTQTPRYLIKTRGQQVTLSCSPISGHRSVSWYQQTPGQGLQFLFEYFSETQRNKGNFPGRFSGRQFSNSRSEMNVSTLELGDSALYLCASSPGPDEKLFFGSGTQLSVL.

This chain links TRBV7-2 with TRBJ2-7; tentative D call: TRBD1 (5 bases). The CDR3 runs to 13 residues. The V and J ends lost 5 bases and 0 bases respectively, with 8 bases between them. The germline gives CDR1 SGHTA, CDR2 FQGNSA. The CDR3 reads CASSTDSSYEQYF. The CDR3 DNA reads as TGTGCCAGCAGCACCGACAGCTCCTACGAGCAGTACTTC.

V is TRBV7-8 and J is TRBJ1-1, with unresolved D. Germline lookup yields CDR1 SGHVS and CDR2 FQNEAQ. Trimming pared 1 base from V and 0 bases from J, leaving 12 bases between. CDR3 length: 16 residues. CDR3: CASSLGSSGMNTEAFF. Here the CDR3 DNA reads TGTGCCAGCAGCTTAGGATCAAGCGGGATGAACACTGAAGCTTTCTTT.

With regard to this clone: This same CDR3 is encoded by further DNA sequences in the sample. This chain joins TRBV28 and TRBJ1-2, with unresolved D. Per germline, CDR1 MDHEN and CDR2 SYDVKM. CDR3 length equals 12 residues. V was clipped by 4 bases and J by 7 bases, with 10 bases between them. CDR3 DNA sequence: TGTGCCAGCAGTTCGGTTTTGGGTGGCTACACCTTC. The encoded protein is CASSSVLGGYTF.

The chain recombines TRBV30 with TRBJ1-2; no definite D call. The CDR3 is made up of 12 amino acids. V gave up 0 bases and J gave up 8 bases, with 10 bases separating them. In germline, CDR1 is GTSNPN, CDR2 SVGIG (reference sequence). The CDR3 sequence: CAWSVPVRGYTF. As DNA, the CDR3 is TGTGCCTGGAGTGTACCAGTTCGGGGCTACACCTTC.

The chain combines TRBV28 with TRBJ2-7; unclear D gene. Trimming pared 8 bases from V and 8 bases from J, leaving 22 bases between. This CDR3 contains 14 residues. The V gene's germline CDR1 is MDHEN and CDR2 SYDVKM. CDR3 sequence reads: CASASAESLTKQYF. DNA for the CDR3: TGTGCCAGCGCGAGCGCGGAATCACTTACGAAGCAGTACTTC.

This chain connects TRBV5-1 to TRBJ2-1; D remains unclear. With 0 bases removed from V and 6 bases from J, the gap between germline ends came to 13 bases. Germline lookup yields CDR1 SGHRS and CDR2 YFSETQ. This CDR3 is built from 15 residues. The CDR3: CASSLGGSLGNEQFF. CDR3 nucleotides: TGCGCCAGCAGCTTGGGGGGATCGCTTGGCAATGAGCAGTTCTTC.

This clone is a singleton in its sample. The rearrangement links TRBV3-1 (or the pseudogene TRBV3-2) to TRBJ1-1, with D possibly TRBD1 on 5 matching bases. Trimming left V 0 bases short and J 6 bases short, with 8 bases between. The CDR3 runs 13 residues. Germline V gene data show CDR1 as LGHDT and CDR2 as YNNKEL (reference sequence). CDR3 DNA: TGTGCCAGCAGCCAAGATGTGACAGCTGAAGCTTTCTTT. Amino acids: CASSQDVTAEAFF.

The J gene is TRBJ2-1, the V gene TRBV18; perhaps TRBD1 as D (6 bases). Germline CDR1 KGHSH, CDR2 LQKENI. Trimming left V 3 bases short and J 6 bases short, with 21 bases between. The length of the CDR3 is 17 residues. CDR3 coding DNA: TGTGCCAGCTCACCGACGGCAGGGGCTTTAGGGCCCAATGAGCAGTTCTTC. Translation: CASSPTAGALGPNEQFF.

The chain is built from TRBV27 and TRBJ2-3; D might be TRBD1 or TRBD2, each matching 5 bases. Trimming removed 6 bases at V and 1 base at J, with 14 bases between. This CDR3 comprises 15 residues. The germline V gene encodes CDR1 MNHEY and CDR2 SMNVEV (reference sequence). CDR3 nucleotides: TGTGCCAGCAGGGGGGACGGGGCGGGCACAGATACGCAGTATTTT. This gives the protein CASRGDGAGTDTQYF.

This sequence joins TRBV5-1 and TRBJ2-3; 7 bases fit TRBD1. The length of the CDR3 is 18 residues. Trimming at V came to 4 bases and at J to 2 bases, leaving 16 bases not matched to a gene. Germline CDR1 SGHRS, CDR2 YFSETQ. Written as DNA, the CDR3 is TGCGCCAGCAGCATCGAGCCGGGACAGCGAACCTACACAGATACGCAGTATTTT. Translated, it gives CASSIEPGQRTYTDTQYF.

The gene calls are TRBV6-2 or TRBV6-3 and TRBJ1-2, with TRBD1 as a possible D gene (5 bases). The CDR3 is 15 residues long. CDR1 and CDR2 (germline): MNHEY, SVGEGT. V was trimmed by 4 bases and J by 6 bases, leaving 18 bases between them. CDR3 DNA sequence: TGTGCCAGCAGTTGGACCAGGGCCCTAGTGAATGGCTACACCTTC. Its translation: CASSWTRALVNGYTF.

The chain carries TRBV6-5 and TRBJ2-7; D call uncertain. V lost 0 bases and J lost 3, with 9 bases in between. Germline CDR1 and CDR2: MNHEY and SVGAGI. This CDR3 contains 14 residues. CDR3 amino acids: CASSYSPVDYEQYF. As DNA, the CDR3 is TGTGCCAGCAGTTACTCGCCAGTCGACTACGAGCAGTACTTC.

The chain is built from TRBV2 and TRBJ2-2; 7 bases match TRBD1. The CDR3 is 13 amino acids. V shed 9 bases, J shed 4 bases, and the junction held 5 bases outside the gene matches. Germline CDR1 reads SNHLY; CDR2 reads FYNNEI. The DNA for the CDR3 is TGTGCCAGTAAGACAGGGATCACCGGGGAGCTGTTTTTT. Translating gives CASKTGITGELFF.

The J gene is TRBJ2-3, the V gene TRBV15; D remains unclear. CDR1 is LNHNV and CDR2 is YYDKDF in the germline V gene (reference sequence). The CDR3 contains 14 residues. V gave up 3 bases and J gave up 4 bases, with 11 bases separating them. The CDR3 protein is CATSRGIEADTQYF. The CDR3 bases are TGTGCCACCAGCAGGGGGATAGAGGCAGATACGCAGTATTTT.

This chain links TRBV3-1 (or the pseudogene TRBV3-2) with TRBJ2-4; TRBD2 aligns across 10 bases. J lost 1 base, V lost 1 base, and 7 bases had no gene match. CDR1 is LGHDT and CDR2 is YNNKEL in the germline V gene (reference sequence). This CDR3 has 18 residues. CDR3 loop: CASSQASGRGKAKNIQYF. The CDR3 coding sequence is TGTGCCAGCAGCCAAGCTAGCGGGAGAGGGAAGGCCAAAAACATTCAGTACTTC.

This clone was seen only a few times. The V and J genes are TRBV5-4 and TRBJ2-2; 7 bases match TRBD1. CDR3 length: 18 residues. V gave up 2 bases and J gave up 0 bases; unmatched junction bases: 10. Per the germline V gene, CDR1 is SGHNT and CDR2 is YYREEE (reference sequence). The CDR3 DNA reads TGTGCCAGCAGCTTAGAGCACGGGACAGCTGCGAACACCGGGGAGCTGTTTTTT. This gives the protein CASSLEHGTAANTGELFF.